Listed below are T cell receptor beta chains from one sample, sequenced in a study of CD8+ T cells in alopecia areata. Sequencing was performed with immunoSEQ multiplex PCR; in TCRdb, only in-frame clones are kept and a portion is missing. The sample records fewer than 150,000 clones, less than 80% being singletons. Source material: CD4+ T cells sorted from blood. All receptors derive from a human donor in good health. The CDR3 runs from the conserved cysteine through the conserved F or W. Some rows mark clone size as missing; the rest say once, few, many or name a class of expanded clone.

CASTAGQAYNEQFF	.	TRBV6-5	TRBJ2-1
CAWTLRVRETQYF	.	TRBV30	TRBJ2-5
CASSRQDNQPQHF	.	TRBV18	TRBJ1-5
CASSLAGGQETQYF	.	TRBV5-4	TRBJ2-5
CSVYPIYNSGEETQYF	.	TRBV29-1	TRBJ2-5
CASSYVAGTDTQYF	many	TRBV6-6	TRBJ2-3
CAWSGLAELTETQYF	.	TRBV30	TRBJ2-5
CSAEGQGTYEQYF	.	TRBV29-1	TRBJ2-7
CASSPGLYGYTF	.	TRBV5-6	TRBJ1-2
CSVGDLRELEQYF	.	TRBV29-1	TRBJ2-7